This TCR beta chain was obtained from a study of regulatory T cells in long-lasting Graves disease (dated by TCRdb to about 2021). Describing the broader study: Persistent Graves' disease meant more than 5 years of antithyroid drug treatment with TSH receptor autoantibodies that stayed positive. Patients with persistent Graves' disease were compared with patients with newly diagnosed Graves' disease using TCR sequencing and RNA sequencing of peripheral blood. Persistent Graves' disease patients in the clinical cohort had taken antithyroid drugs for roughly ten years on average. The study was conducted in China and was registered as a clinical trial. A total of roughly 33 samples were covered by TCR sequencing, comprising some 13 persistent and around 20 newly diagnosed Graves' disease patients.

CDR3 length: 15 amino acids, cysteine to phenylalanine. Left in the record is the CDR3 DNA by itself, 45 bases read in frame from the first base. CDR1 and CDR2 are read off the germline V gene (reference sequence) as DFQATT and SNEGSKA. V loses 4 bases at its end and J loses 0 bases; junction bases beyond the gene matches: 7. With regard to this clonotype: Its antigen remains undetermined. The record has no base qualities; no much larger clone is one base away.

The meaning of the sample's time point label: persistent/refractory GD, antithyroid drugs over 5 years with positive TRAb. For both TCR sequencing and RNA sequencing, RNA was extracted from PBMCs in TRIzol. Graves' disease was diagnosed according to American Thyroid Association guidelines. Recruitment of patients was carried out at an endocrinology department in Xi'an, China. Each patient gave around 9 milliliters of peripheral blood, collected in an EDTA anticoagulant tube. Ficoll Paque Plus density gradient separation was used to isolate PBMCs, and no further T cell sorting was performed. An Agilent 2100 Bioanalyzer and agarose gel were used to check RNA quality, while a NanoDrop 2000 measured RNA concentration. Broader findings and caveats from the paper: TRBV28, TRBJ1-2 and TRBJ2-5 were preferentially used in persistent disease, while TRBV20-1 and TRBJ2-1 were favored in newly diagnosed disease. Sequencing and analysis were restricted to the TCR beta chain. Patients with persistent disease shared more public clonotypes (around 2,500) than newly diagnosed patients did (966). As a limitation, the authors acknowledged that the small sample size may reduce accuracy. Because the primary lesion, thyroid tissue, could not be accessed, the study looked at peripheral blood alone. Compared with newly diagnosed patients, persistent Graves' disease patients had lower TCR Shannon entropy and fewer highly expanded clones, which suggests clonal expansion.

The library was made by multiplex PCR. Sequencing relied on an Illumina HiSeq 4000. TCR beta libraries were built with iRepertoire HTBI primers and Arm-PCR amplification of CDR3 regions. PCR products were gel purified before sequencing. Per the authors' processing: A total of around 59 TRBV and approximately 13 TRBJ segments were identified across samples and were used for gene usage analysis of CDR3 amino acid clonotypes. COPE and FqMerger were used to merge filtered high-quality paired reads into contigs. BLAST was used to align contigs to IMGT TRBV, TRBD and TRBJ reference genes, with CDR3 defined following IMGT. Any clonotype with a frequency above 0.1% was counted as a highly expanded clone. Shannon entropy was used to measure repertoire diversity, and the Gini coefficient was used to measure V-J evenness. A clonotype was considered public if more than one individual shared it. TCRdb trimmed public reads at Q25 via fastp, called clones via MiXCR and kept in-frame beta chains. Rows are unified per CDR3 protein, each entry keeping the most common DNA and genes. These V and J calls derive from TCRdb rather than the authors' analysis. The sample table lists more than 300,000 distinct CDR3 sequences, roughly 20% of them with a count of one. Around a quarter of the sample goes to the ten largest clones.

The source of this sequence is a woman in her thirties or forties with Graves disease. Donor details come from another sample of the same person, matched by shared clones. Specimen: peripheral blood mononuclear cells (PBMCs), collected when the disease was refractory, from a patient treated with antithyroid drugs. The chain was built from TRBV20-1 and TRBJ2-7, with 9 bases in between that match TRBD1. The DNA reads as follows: TGCAGTGCTAAGTCGACAGGGGGTCGCTCCTACGAGCAGTACTTC. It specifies CSAKSTGGRSYEQYF.